A single sample is the source of the 14 T cell receptor beta chains below, sequenced in a study of blood T cell repertoires in COVID-19. TCRdb's table, derived via immunoSEQ multiplex PCR, lists solely in-frame clones and lacks some. The sample carries over 85,000 clones, roughly nine tenths recorded once. Sample: peripheral blood. Receptor source: a male donor with acute or convalescent COVID-19.

The chain employs TRBV3-1 (or the pseudogene TRBV3-2) and TRBJ1-5; 7 nucleotides align to TRBD1. The length of the CDR3 is 14 residues. With V trimmed by 1 base and J by 7 bases, 4 bases remained unmatched. Germline-derived CDR1 and CDR2 are LGHDT and YNNKEL (reference sequence). DNA of the CDR3: TGTGCCAGCAGCCAAGGACAGGGAGGCCAGCCCCAGCATTTT. It translates to CASSQGQGGQPQHF.

The gene calls are TRBV9 and TRBJ2-5, with 7 positions matching TRBD2. The CDR3 covers 17 residues. In germline, CDR1 is SGDLS, CDR2 YYNGEE. V lost 0 bases, J lost 1 base, and 9 bases stayed unmatched. CDR3 amino acids: CASSVALGRVGQETQYF. CDR3 bases: TGTGCCAGCAGCGTAGCTCTAGGGAGGGTTGGCCAAGAGACCCAGTACTTC.

This clone has only a few counts. The rearrangement uses TRBV24-1 and TRBJ2-5; the D gene is possibly TRBD1 (6 bases). This CDR3 spans 18 amino acids. The germline V gene has CDR1 KGHDR and CDR2 SFDVKD. V lost 3 bases and J 7 bases, leaving 26 bases between the germline ends. The CDR3 spells CATSDGGVWGSVRPTQYF. The CDR3 DNA follows: TGTGCCACCAGTGATGGGGGCGTTTGGGGCTCGGTGAGGCCGACCCAGTACTTC.

The chain couples TRBV2 to TRBJ1-6, with 7 bases aligning to TRBD1. Per the germline V gene, CDR1 is SNHLY and CDR2 is FYNNEI. J lost 7 bases, V lost 8 bases, and 14 bases had no gene match. The CDR3 has 16 amino acids. The CDR3 reads CASGTPLQGRNSPLHF. The CDR3 DNA follows: TGTGCCAGCGGAACCCCACTACAGGGGAGGAATTCACCCCTCCACTTT. The complete variable domain, with remaining parts taken from reference TRBV2 and TRBJ1-6, reads EPEVTQTPSHQVTQMGQEVILRCVPISNHLYFYWYRQILGQKVEFLVSFYNNEISEKSEIFDDQFSVERPDGSNFTLKIRSTKLEDSAMYFCASGTPLQGRNSPLHFGNGTRLTVT.

J is TRBJ1-6 and V is TRBV2; D is uncertain. Trimming shortened V by 3 bases and J by 6 bases, and 9 bases separated the two germline ends. The CDR3 length is 14 residues. Germline loops: CDR1 SNHLY, CDR2 FYNNEI. The CDR3 spells CASSEGMGNSPLHF. The CDR3 DNA follows: TGTGCCAGCAGTGAGGGCATGGGTAATTCACCCCTCCACTTT. The full variable domain, with the rest looked up from reference TRBV2 and TRBJ1-6, is EPEVTQTPSHQVTQMGQEVILRCVPISNHLYFYWYRQILGQKVEFLVSFYNNEISEKSEIFDDQFSVERPDGSNFTLKIRSTKLEDSAMYFCASSEGMGNSPLHFGNGTRLTVT.

The chain links TRBV28 to TRBJ1-4; unclear D gene. V was shortened by 5 bases and J by 8 bases, with 15 bases between the two germline ends. This CDR3 is built from 14 residues. The germline V gene has CDR1 MDHEN and CDR2 SYDVKM. CDR3 region: CASSNPRAGEKLFF. CDR3 in DNA: TGTGCCAGCAGTAACCCGAGGGCGGGGGAAAAACTGTTTTTT.

The V gene is TRBV9, the J gene TRBJ1-3; no clear D. The CDR3 extends over 15 amino acids. Trimming removed 4 bases from V and 4 bases from J, with 15 bases in between. CDR1 and CDR2 (germline): SGDLS, YYNGEE. The CDR3 region has the DNA TGTGCCAGCAGCCCGGCTAGAGACGGCGGAAACACCATATATTTT. Amino acid sequence: CASSPARDGGNTIYF.

The V gene is TRBV7-2, the J gene TRBJ1-5, with D possibly being TRBD1 (5 bases). The CDR3 is made up of 15 amino acids. V gave up 2 bases and J gave up 5 bases, with 13 bases separating them. Germline CDR1 SGHTA, CDR2 FQGNSA. The CDR3 coding sequence is TGTGCCAGCAGCTTAACCCCAGGGTTCGATCAGCCCCAGCATTTT. This translates into CASSLTPGFDQPQHF.

The chain combines TRBV11-2 with TRBJ2-2, with unresolved D. CDR1 and CDR2 (germline): SGHAT, FQNNGV. Between the trimmed V and J ends, which lost 5 bases and 5 bases, there was a span of 15 bases. The CDR3 is 15 residues long. CDR3 residues: CASSPQRIGTGELFF. CDR3 DNA: TGTGCCAGCAGCCCGCAGAGGATTGGAACCGGGGAGCTGTTTTTT.

This clone showed up just a few times. J is TRBJ1-1 and V is TRBV9; 8 nucleotides align to TRBD1. The V segment lost 4 bases and the J segment 1 base; nucleotides outside the gene matches: 12. The CDR3 runs to 17 residues. Germline loops: CDR1 SGDLS, CDR2 YYNGEE. CDR3 nucleotides: TGTGCCAGCAGCCCGCGTCCCGGGACAGGTTCGAACACTGAAGCTTTCTTT. Translating it yields CASSPRPGTGSNTEAFF.

This clone occurred once. V and J are TRBV10-2 and TRBJ2-2; 14 bases are shared with TRBD2. Germline V gene data show CDR1 as WSHSY and CDR2 as SAAADI. This CDR3 contains 16 residues. Losses at the gene ends were 6 bases for V and 4 bases for J; bases not matched to a gene: 4. The CDR3 nucleotides read TGCGCCAGCAGCGAGACTAGCGGGAGGGGCACCGGGGAGCTGTTTTTT. Residues: CASSETSGRGTGELFF.

The rearrangement uses TRBV6-1 and TRBJ2-5; D is uncertain. CDR1 is MNHNS, CDR2 SASEGT, per germline. The CDR3 is 14 amino acids. V was pared by 3 bases and J by 2 bases, with 10 bases between. This chain's CDR3 is CASSDPDMQETQYF. CDR3 DNA sequence: TGTGCCAGCAGTGACCCCGACATGCAAGAGACCCAGTACTTC.

The chain combines TRBV15 with TRBJ1-2; D is unresolved. Trimming stripped 5 bases from V and 2 bases from J, with 9 bases between. CDR3 length: 13 residues. The germline CDR1 and CDR2 sequences are LNHNV and YYDKDF (reference sequence). CDR3 DNA: TGTGCCACCAGCGTGAGAGGGAACTATGGCTACACCTTC. This codes for CATSVRGNYGYTF.

The rearrangement links TRBV2 to TRBJ1-5; D not resolved. This CDR3 has 14 residues. V was shortened by 7 bases and J by 0 bases, with 10 bases between the two germline ends. Per the germline V gene, CDR1 is SNHLY and CDR2 is FYNNEI. CDR3 sequence reads: CASTVLYSNQPQHF. In DNA, the CDR3 is TGTGCCAGCACCGTCCTCTATAGCAATCAGCCCCAGCATTTT.